The sequence of this T cell receptor (beta chain) was determined in a study of human T cells and chemical hapten exposure (dated by TCRdb to the early 2020s). Background on the whole study: For sensitization, 2% DPC in acetone was applied to a roughly 2 cm by roughly 2 cm area of upper inner arm skin. Blood was sampled from patients pre-sensitization (week 0) and at 2, 6 and about 24 weeks after DPC sensitization. Libraries were pooled for sequencing, and per-sample TCR yields varied mainly because of small differences in library volumes within the pool. Blood for TCR sequencing was provided by twenty-nine alopecia patients at one to four time points (pre-sensitization, 2, 6 and 24 weeks). Patch testing was done on the upper back using Finn chambers containing 0.01% DPC, and results were scored after 6 days according to International Contact Dermatitis Research Group standards. Peripheral blood TCR repertoire changes were tracked in vivo in alopecia patients during primary and secondary sensitization to the hapten diphenylcyclopropenone (DPC). Weekly therapeutic DPC doses were additionally applied to the scalp of patients throughout the roughly 23-week study period. Most of the patients in the cohort were female, and the cohort covered alopecia areata with under or over 50% scalp involvement, alopecia totalis and alopecia universalis. On the study overall, not on this receptor specifically: No change with DPC sensitization was found in the number of TCRs above 1 in 1000 frequency, and no evidence of global repertoire structure alterations was found. Compared with pre-sensitization or healthy control sets, expanded TCRs formed significantly more large CDR3 similarity clusters, which is consistent with antigen-driven responses. Because all patients had alopecia, a presumed autoimmune disease, the immune response of the patients might differ from that of healthy individuals. A positive correlation was found between the number of PT1 expanded TCRs and patch test score, with significance reached at thresholds 8, 16 and 32 but not 4. Repeated subsampling changed both the strength of the expansion versus patch-test correlation and the threshold at which that correlation became significant.

The time point label for this specimen denotes: patch test 1, 2 weeks after DPC sensitization. The label giving this sample's treatment or condition can be read as: therapeutic diphenylcyclopropenone sensitization with weekly scalp DPC. At each patch-test visit, blood was drawn before the patch test was applied. Patients were eligible if aged 18 to 70, diagnosed with alopecia and judged suitable for DPC therapy, and pregnant patients were excluded. Total RNA was isolated from unfractionated whole blood collected in Tempus Blood RNA tubes. Ends trimmed: V by 5 bases, J by 9 bases; bases unmatched to a gene: 12. CDR1 and CDR2, looked up from the germline V gene (reference sequence), are DFQATT and SNEGSKA. The CDR3 sequence holds 15 residues, the cysteine and phenylalanine included. This entry keeps only the CDR3 DNA: 45 bases, framed from base 1. The library was generated by RACE. Sequenced using a NextSeq 500. During library preparation, unique molecular identifiers were attached to individual cDNA molecules so that TCRs could be counted in a quantitative, reproducible way. From each blood RNA sample, both TCR alpha and TCR beta chains were sequenced. The authors processed their data as follows. The median number of TCRs per sample was approximately 93,000, ranging from about 23,224 to 690,600. V, J and CDR3 annotation of the TCR reads was carried out using the Decombinator software suite. For the PS versus PT1 abundance plots, all samples were subsampled to the same number of TCRs (28,000). TCRs were defined as expanded if absent before sensitization and observed at least eight times at the 2-week time point. TCRdb handled the public reads itself, with Q25 trimming in fastp and clone calling in MiXCR, and kept productive beta chains. Under each unique CDR3 protein, matching rows form one entry showing the most common genes and DNA. These V and J calls rely on TCRdb rather than the paper's analysis. The sample profile shows tens of thousands of distinct CDR3 sequences; over 9.5% of them were found once. Approximately 2.2% of the sample rests with the top ten.

This clonotype was seen more than once but under ten times. Its antigen is still unknown. No base quality information exists; no much larger clone differs at one position. The sequences come from whole blood, collected in connection with sensitization to the hapten diphenylcyclopropenone (DPC). In this chain, TRBV20-1 is recombined with TRBJ2-1, with TRBD2 matching 11 junction bases. The origin of this receptor is a man aged 35-49 years with alopecia areata. Some clones in this sample may be carry-over from other donors' samples. The DNA sequence reads TGCAGTGCTTCAACGGCTAGCGGGAGGATCGGTGAGCAGTTCTTC. This sequence encodes CSASTASGRIGEQFF.